A selection of T cell receptor beta chains follows, all from one sample in a study of T cells in Graves' hyperthyroidism and ophthalmopathy. TCRdb re-called the multiplex PCR reads with MiXCR, one entry per CDR3 protein. This table holds 530,000 or so distinct CDR3 sequences, more than 15% found once. What was sequenced was blood. Source of these receptors: a woman between 18 and 29 years old with Graves' ophthalmopathy. Both conserved end residues are part of each CDR3. D genes are given only for firm matches. Rows may omit the clone size; those that give it use once, few, many or a size class.

V,J,D,size,CDR3,DNA
TRBV6-5,TRBJ2-1,NA,few,CASSYGRGSLNNEQFF,TGTGCCAGCAGTTACGGTCGGGGGTCATTAAACAATGAGCAGTTCTTC
TRBV5-1,TRBJ2-7,TRBD1,NA,CASSGTGAGEQYF,TGCGCCAGCAGCGGGACAGGGGCAGGCGAGCAGTACTTC
TRBV6-1,TRBJ1-1,NA,many,CASSGKTLNTEAFF,TGTGCCAGCAGTGGAAAGACACTGAACACTGAAGCTTTCTTT
TRBV6-2/TRBV6-3,TRBJ2-7,TRBD1,many,CASSYGGTGKSEQYF,TGTGCCAGCAGTTACGGTGGGACAGGGAAATCCGAGCAGTACTTC
TRBV27,TRBJ1-2,TRBD1,once,CASSFQGGGYGYTF,TGTGCCAGCAGCTTCCAGGGGGGGGGGTATGGCTACACCTTC
TRBV6-4,TRBJ2-3,TRBD1,NA,CASSPSGTGTDTQYF,TGTGCCAGCAGCCCTTCCGGGACAGGGACAGATACGCAGTATTTT
TRBV11-2,TRBJ2-5,NA,few,CAIEYQETQYF,TGTGCCATCGAGTACCAAGAGACCCAGTACTTC
TRBV6-2/TRBV6-3,TRBJ2-1,NA,NA,CASSRGLYRGSLRGTYNEQFF,TGTGCCAGCAGCCGGGGGCTCTACAGGGGTTCGTTGCGGGGGACCTACAATGAGCAGTTCTTC
TRBV19,TRBJ2-7,NA,NA,CASSIVGSSYEQYF,TGTGCCAGTAGTATAGTTGGTAGCTCCTACGAGCAGTACTTC
TRBV20-1,TRBJ1-5,NA,NA,CSAEAPDYSNQPQHF,TGCAGTGCCGAAGCGCCAGATTATAGCAATCAGCCCCAGCATTTT
TRBV7-9,TRBJ1-2,NA,NA,CASSLLPLQQDGYTF,TGTGCCAGCAGCTTACTCCCGCTACAGCAGGATGGCTACACCTTC
TRBV7-8,TRBJ2-3,TRBD2,many,CASSSNRLADTTDTQYF,TGTGCCAGCAGCTCAAATCGACTAGCGGACACCACAGATACGCAGTATTTT
TRBV3-1,TRBJ1-2,NA,NA,CASSQGVGGSGYGYTF,TGTGCCAGCAGCCAAGGGGTAGGGGGTTCGGGCTATGGCTACACCTTC
TRBV12-3/TRBV12-4,TRBJ2-1,TRBD1,many,CASRPPGQGFGEQFF,TGTGCCAGCAGGCCCCCGGGACAGGGTTTCGGTGAGCAGTTCTTC
TRBV27,TRBJ1-5,TRBD1,many,CASSADRGGQPQHF,TGTGCCAGCAGTGCCGACAGGGGGGGTCAGCCCCAGCATTTT
TRBV5-6,TRBJ2-5,NA,once,CASSLWEGGETQYF,TGTGCCAGCAGCTTGTGGGAGGGGGGAGAGACCCAGTACTTC
TRBV7-9,TRBJ2-3,NA,many,CASSFWGEKPDTQYF,TGTGCCAGCAGCTTTTGGGGGGAGAAACCAGATACGCAGTATTTT
TRBV20-1,TRBJ2-1,NA,many,CSASSGASSYNEQFF,TGCAGTGCGAGTTCAGGGGCCAGCTCCTACAATGAGCAGTTCTTC